This T cell receptor beta chain stems from a study of blood T cell repertoires in COVID-19. Overall study: Collection of acute and convalescent COVID-19 samples took place in the United States, Italy and Spain. Sources were T cells, B-cell-depleted T cells, or PBMCs; the material itself was cDNA or gDNA.

Germline CDR1 reads SGHAT; CDR2 reads FQNNGV. V lost 3 bases and J 8 bases, leaving 16 bases between the germline ends. This CDR3 has 15 residues. Original handling: Nucleated cell number was recorded as an estimate derived from reference gene primer amplification. The assay was immunoSEQ multiplex PCR, and TCRdb's table has in-frame clones only and misses some. V and J calls and clone size follow that table, whereas D and trimming were derived from the DNA. The sample lists over 200,000 clones, roughly 89% occurring once. The sequence was collected from a man aged 55 to 70 who had recovered from COVID-19. The sample taken for sequencing was peripheral blood. The V gene is TRBV11-2, the J gene TRBJ1-4; D might be TRBD1 (6 bases). The chain's CDR3 is CASSLDLNRGEKLFF. The CDR3 bases are TGTGCCAGCAGCTTGGATCTAAATAGGGGGGAAAAACTGTTTTTT.